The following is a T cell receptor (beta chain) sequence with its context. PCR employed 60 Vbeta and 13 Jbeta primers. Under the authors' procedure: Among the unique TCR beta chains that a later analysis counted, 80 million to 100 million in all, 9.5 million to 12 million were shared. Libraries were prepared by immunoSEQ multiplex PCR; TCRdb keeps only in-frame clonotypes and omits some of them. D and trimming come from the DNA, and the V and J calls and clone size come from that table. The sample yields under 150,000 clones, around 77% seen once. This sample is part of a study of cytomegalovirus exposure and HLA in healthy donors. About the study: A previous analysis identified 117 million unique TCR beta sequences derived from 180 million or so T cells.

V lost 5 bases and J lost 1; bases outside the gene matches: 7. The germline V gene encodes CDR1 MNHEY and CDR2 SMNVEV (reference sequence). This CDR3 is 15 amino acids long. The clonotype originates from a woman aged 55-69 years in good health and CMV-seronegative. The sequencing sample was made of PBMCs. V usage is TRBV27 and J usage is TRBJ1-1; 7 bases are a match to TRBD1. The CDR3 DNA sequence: TGTGCCAGCAGTCCGGGACAGTGGTCGAACACTGAAGCTTTCTTT. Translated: CASSPGQWSNTEAFF.